This T cell receptor beta chain was found in a study of cytomegalovirus exposure and HLA in healthy donors (dated by TCRdb to 2016 to 2017). About the investigation overall: An earlier analysis of approximately 640 of the donors reported 250 to 300 Gb of sequence data and 117 million unique TCR beta sequences from roughly 180 million T cells. An early release that covered some 630 HLA-typed donors contained about 290 gigabases of sequencing data and 75 million to 100 million unique TCR sequences. Alongside the repertoire data, information on donor age, sex, ethnicity and CMV serostatus was compiled. Rather than drawing on any new phenotypic data, the later analysis identified candidate immune exposures from TCR beta sequences and the way those sequences occurred across donors. To predict cytomegalovirus infection status, the study brought together high-throughput TCR immunosequencing, statistical association of individual TCRs with disease status, and machine learning. Typing coverage varied by locus: roughly 629-630 donors for A, B, C, DRB1 and DQB1; around 560 for DQA1; more than 600 for DPA1; fewer than 480 for DPB1. The study profiled the T cell repertoires of 550 to 700 subjects by immunosequencing and related them to cytomegalovirus serostatus. To decide whether each TCR beta V gene segment behaved as functional or pseudogenic, an earlier analysis of some 600 of the donors relied on high-throughput TCR beta sequencing. Among the approximately 420 genotyped donors, around 81% belonged to the genetic ancestry cluster associated with self-reported Caucasian donors. A later analysis re-examined previously published TCR beta repertoires from more than 650 donors and added high-resolution HLA genotyping to investigate patterns of TCR occurrence. Roughly five DR-DQ haplotypes were handled as single units for association and clustering because linkage in the cohort was strong. On average, approximately 250,000 unique TCR beta nucleotide sequences were sequenced per donor among a few hundred genotyped donors of the cohort, with roughly a sixth of those sequences being non-productive. In a later genetic analysis, genome-wide SNP genotypes for about 65% of the roughly 670 donors were used, and that subset was treated as a discovery cohort. The aim of the study was to test whether cataloging public T cell receptors could identify signatures of past pathogen exposure. All discovery cohort repertoires had been generated using a single sequencing platform. In addition to the first cohort of 500 to 850 subjects, a separate validation cohort of 120 different subjects was used. Both class I and class II loci were covered by HLA typing, at four-digit resolution. Study-wide findings and limitations: The 87-base-pair reads could not distinguish some IMGT-functional V segments, including TRBV6-2 and TRBV6-3, so those segments were excluded. Most CMV-associated TCR beta chains appeared to be HLA-restricted in a later analysis, and the HLA associations seemed to be driven largely by CMV exposure. In both the original and validation cohorts, the classifier was reported to diagnose cytomegalovirus status with high specificity and sensitivity. In a later analysis, some 17,000 TCR beta sequences were associated with specific HLA alleles at a false discovery rate of 0.05. Approximately 16 rarely observed V segments, including chromosome 9 orphons, were excluded from the earlier analysis of just under 600 of the donors because counts were too low. The authors suggested that the approach could potentially be extended to other disease states and immunological phenotypes. Roughly uniform sequencing depth across donors was assumed in presence/absence analyses, although this assumption may not hold. Immune exposure information for the cohort was limited to CMV serostatus. Linkage disequilibrium might explain the correlated functional status among segregating V segments, but an unknown experimental factor could not be excluded. In a later analysis, TCR association rates were found to vary across HLA loci, with the most associated TCRs seen for DRB1 alleles and the fewest for HLA-C alleles. This cohort had only TCR beta chains sequenced, and the lack of alpha or paired-chain data limited which features could be detected. A later analysis found that HLA-associated TCR beta chains were more clonally expanded and had lower generation probabilities than equally common non-associated chains. According to a later genetic analysis, donors in an Asian-associated ancestry cluster had fewer N-insertions in productive TCRs than the roughly 670-donor mean. While some public TCRs were present in many individuals, most TCR sequences turned up only very rarely across donors. A cluster of highly shared sequence variants was judged likely to be a technical artifact of the sequencing pipeline. When HLA alleles, especially DR and DQ, strongly co-occurred, TCR associations were difficult to assign to individual alleles. In a later analysis, several top co-occurrence clusters were reported to appear linked to parvovirus B19, influenza, CMV and Epstein-Barr virus. In vitro tests confirmed that a few of the cytomegalovirus-associated TCR beta chains recognize cytomegalovirus antigens. In an earlier analysis of 450 to 750 of the donors, most TCR beta V segments appeared in productive rearrangements about 87% or about 30% of the time, broadly matching IMGT annotations. A later genetic analysis associated a missense DCLRE1C variant with V-gene and J-gene trimming of TCR beta chains, and an independent cohort replicated the association. Because HLA typing was missing for some donors at each locus, association tests included only the typed subset. A further reported finding was that TCR beta sequences accurately predicted the HLA-A and HLA-B alleles for most subjects in the first cohort. The study listed 150 to 200 TCR beta chains as associated with cytomegalovirus.

Regarding this clone: The antigen this receptor binds is unknown. At one end the junction does not follow the germline gene, possibly because of a read error.

The cohort consisted of 650 to 700 healthy bone marrow donors. At the time of sampling, every cohort member was nominally healthy, though immune exposures that went unrecorded were likely present. The donor was CMV seronegative and was included in the group of 352 seronegative cohort members. Each donor provided a peripheral blood sample, and peripheral blood mononuclear cells were used for TCR beta sequencing. Genomic DNA was extracted from the blood cell samples with the Qiagen DNeasy Blood Extraction Kit. The receptor library was made with the immunoSEQ multiplex PCR assay. The multiplex PCR relied on a mix of 60 forward primers for TCR Vbeta segments and 13 reverse primers for TCR Jbeta segments. The CDR3 region of rearranged TCR beta genes was amplified from genomic DNA with a multiplex PCR assay. The amplified TCR beta libraries were sequenced on the Illumina HiSeq System as 87-base-pair reads. Per the source publication's procedure: In a later analysis, approximately 74 million unique TCR beta chains were counted across the approximately 640 repertoires, and approximately 9.9 million of these chains were shared by at least two donors. Raw reads were error-corrected and collapsed into unique sequences by a nearest-neighbor algorithm in which closely related sequences were merged to remove PCR and sequencing errors. Alignment of CDR3 sequences to IMGT reference sequences was used to assign V, D and J gene segments. For a sequence to be retained, a match of at least six nucleotides to both a V gene segment and a J gene segment was required. Rearrangements were called productive when the CDR3 lacked stop codons and stayed in frame with V and J; all others were non-productive. Following IMGT convention, CDR3 was defined as the stretch from the second conserved V-encoded cysteine up to the conserved J-encoded phenylalanine. The earlier analysis of fewer than 750 of the donors excluded sequences that lacked an unambiguous match to a single V gene segment. An earlier analysis of 450 to 650 of the donors called V segments functional above 56.7% productive rearrangements and segregating when the between-donor standard deviation exceeded 5%. A statistical classification framework was developed to diagnose cytomegalovirus status using the catalog of TCR beta chain sequences. V and J gene assignment, in a later analysis, came from comparing TCR nucleotide sequences with IMGT/GENE-DB human TR gene sequences. Using the TCRdist pipeline, a later analysis assigned CDR3 sequences along with most-parsimonious VDJ recombination scenarios. In a later analysis, every TCR beta chain was defined by the combination of its CDR3 amino acid sequence and its V-gene family, and reads without a unique V-gene family were dropped. To address suspected cross-contamination and a sequencing artifact, a later analysis removed some 620 highly shared, low-generation-probability nucleotide sequences. For each public chain, a later analysis derived a clonal expansion index from normalized ranks of inferred template counts within each repertoire. In a later analysis, generation probabilities were computed using a VDJ recombination model fitted to out-of-frame rearrangements, and the results were checked against IGoR. A later analysis scored TCR-TCR, TCR-HLA and TCR-CMV co-occurrence with hypergeometric tests, applying a repertoire-size bias correction to TCR pairs. In a later analysis, false discovery rates were estimated by permuting HLA or CMV assignments 20 times. A later analysis grouped co-occurring TCRs with DBSCAN, adding TCRdist sequence similarity when clustering within HLA-allele-positive subsets. Repertoires with fewer than 30,000 or more than 120,000 public chains were left out of co-occurrence clustering, as were several repertoires with anomalous nucleotide sharing. Drawn from immuneACCESS, this table holds only the in-frame rearrangements with V and J called that TCRdb kept. Clones are partly lost; checked studies trace under half to an unresolved V gene and leave the rest unexplained. Clone size and the V and J calls come from that table; the DNA yielded D and trimming. The sample table contains about 150,000 clones; only one count was recorded for under 85% of them. The top ten constitute around 2.8% of the sample.

The CDR3 has 15 amino acids, counting the end cysteine and phenylalanine. This entry keeps only the CDR3 DNA: 45 bases, framed from base 1. CDR1 and CDR2 are drawn from the germline V gene: MNHEY, SVGAGI. Recombination linked TRBV6-5 to TRBJ2-6, and TRBD1 aligns with 7 junction nucleotides. The clonotype comes from a man aged 18 to 30 in good health and CMV-seronegative. The material sequenced was PBMCs. DNA sequence: TGTGCCAGCAGGGAGACAGGGAGTGGGGCCAACGGCCTGACTTTC. Its product reads: CASRETGSGANGLTF.